This TCR beta chain was obtained from a study of technical replicates of blood from a handful of donors. Repertoires were generated with immunoSEQ multiplex PCR, while TCRdb's copy carries only in-frame clones and drops some. The table records 75,000 to 100,000 clones, 85% to 95% of them present only once. The ends were cut back, 6 bases at V and 1 base at J, with 9 bases in the middle. Looked up from germline, CDR1 is SQVTM and CDR2 is ANQGSEA. There are 12 residues in the CDR3. Sequenced: T cells isolated from PBMCs. V gene TRBV29-1 combines with J gene TRBJ1-2; D remains ambiguous. The receptor comes from a human donor in good health. The DNA for the CDR3 is TGCAGCGTCGAGAGCGTTAACTATGGCTACACCTTC. Amino acid sequence: CSVESVNYGYTF. The variable domain in full, completed from reference TRBV29-1 and TRBJ1-2, reads SAVISQKPSRDICQRGTSLTIQCQVDSQVTMMFWYRQQPGQSLTLIATANQGSEATYESGFVIDKFPISRPNLTFSTLTVSNMSPEDSSIYLCSVESVNYGYTFGSGTRLTVV.